The clone carrying this T cell receptor (beta chain) was observed a few times. What it binds is unknown. Each CDR3 protein gets one entry after TCRdb re-called the reads with MiXCR. The sample records about 740,000 distinct CDR3 sequences, approximately 40% being singletons. The data were taken from a study of T cell repertoires in cytomegalovirus infection. Study at large: CMV infection together with matching HLA type was indicated by public TCR beta signatures. Broader study findings: Accumulated public TCR beta family frequency recognized individuals carrying CMV together with the relevant HLA. Dominant in the ex vivo response were TCR beta clonotypes restricted by HLA-C and specific for CMV.

This CDR3 spans 16 amino acids. Trimming at V came to 0 bases and at J to 1 base, leaving 1 base not matched to a gene. Germline V lookup: CDR1 LNHNV, CDR2 YYDKDF (reference sequence). The sequencing sample was made of PBMCs. This sequence joins TRBV15 and TRBJ1-5; 9 bases agree with TRBD1. The receptor was derived from a human donor in good health (CMV status not recorded). Some clones in this sample may be carry-over from other donors' samples. Written as DNA, the CDR3 is TGTGCCACCAGCAGAGAACAGGGGGCCAGCAATCAGCCCCAGCATTTT. Translation gives CATSREQGASNQPQHF.